Below, one T cell receptor (beta chain) is given with its context. This sample is part of a study of beta chain features in type 1 diabetes. The CDR3 is 13 residues long. V shed 8 bases, J shed 5 bases, and the junction held 8 bases outside the gene matches. Germline V lookup: CDR1 MGHDK, CDR2 SYGVNS. All of the isolated RNA was reverse transcribed, so expressed TCRB transcripts were sequenced. Sequenced by immunoSEQ multiplex PCR; TCRdb stores in-frame clones only, minus some. The sample lists 360,000 or so clones; about 18% were seen once. The sequenced sample consisted of naive CD4+ T cells from blood. The clonotype comes from a woman younger than 30 in good health. J is TRBJ2-7 and V is TRBV25-1, with 8 nucleotides matching TRBD1. CDR3 nucleotide sequence: TGTGCCAGCGGACAGGGAGAGGGCCACGAGCAGTACTTC. Protein sequence: CASGQGEGHEQYF.